This TCR beta chain was found in a study of blood T cell repertoires in COVID-19. Study background: COVID-19 samples collected from the United States, Italy and Spain covered acute and convalescent phases. Sample material is recorded as cDNA or gDNA derived from T cells, B-cell-depleted T cells, or PBMCs.

As processed by the authors: Amplification from reference gene primers served as the basis for estimated nucleated cell counts. TCRdb's copy holds only in-frame clones and misses some; the assay was immunoSEQ multiplex PCR. Clone size and V and J calls were adopted from that table, with D and trimming inferred from the DNA. The table records around 260,000 clones, approximately 86% of them present only once. Trimming took 3 bases from V and 0 from J; bases not matched to a gene: 5. The CDR3 extends over 17 amino acids. CDR1 MGHRA and CDR2 YSYEKL come from the germline V gene. This clonotype was sampled from a middle-aged man who had recovered from COVID-19. Material for sequencing was peripheral blood. The rearrangement links TRBV4-1 to TRBJ1-4; TRBD1 agrees at 9 bases. CDR3 residues: CASSHPRDRATNEKLFF. CDR3 nucleotide sequence: TGCGCCAGCAGCCACCCCCGGGACAGGGCAACTAATGAAAAACTGTTTTTT.